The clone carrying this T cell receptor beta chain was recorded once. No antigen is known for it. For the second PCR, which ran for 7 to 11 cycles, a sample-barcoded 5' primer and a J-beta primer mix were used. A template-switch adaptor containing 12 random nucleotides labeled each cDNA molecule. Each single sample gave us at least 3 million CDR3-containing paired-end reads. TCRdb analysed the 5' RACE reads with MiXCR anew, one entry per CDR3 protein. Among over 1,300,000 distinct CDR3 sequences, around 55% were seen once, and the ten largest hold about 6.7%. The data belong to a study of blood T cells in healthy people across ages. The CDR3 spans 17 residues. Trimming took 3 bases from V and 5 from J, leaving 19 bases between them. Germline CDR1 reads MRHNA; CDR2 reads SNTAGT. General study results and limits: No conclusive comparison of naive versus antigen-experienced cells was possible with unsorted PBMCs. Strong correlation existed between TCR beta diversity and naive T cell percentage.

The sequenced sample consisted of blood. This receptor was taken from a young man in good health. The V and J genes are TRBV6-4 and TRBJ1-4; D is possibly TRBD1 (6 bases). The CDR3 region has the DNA TGTGCCAGCAGTGAGGGGGCAGCCGAGGGGCCAAATGAAAAACTGTTTTTT. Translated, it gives CASSEGAAEGPNEKLFF.